Listed here are 25 T cell receptor beta chains from one sample, sequenced in a study of blood T cell repertoires in COVID-19. TCRdb's copy holds only in-frame clones and misses some; the assay was immunoSEQ multiplex PCR. The sample contains approximately 260,000 clones, just under 85% of which appear only once. The sample comprised peripheral blood. Receptors originate from a woman aged 80 or older with acute or convalescent COVID-19.

The chain has TRBV5-1 and TRBJ1-4; D uncertain. The V end lost 1 base, the J end lost 4 bases, and 8 bases lay between the germline ends. The CDR3 consists of 14 residues. Germline assignment: CDR1 SGHRS and CDR2 YFSETQ. Here the CDR3 DNA reads TGCGCCAGCAGCTTGCGAGGGAATAATGAAAAACTGTTTTTT. This gives the protein CASSLRGNNEKLFF.

The table lists this clone with a count of one. This chain links TRBV6-1 with TRBJ2-3; possibly TRBD1 for D (6 bases). From germline, CDR1 is MNHNS and CDR2 SASEGT. With 3 bases removed from V and 0 bases from J, the gap between germline ends came to 7 bases. The CDR3 runs to 14 residues. CDR3 amino acids: CASSEGASTDTQYF. The CDR3 DNA sequence: TGTGCCAGCAGTGAGGGGGCTAGCACAGATACGCAGTATTTT.

The genes are TRBV28 and TRBJ1-5; D perhaps matches TRBD1 (6 bases). The CDR3 extends over 16 amino acids. The germline gives CDR1 MDHEN, CDR2 SYDVKM. Trimming pared 5 bases from V and 1 base from J, leaving 15 bases between. The CDR3 DNA reads as TGTGCCAGCAGTCCCACAGGGAGGGGAAGCAATCAGCCCCAGCATTTT. Translation gives CASSPTGRGSNQPQHF.

A single count supports this clone. The chain couples TRBV28 to TRBJ1-5, with TRBD1 identical over 9 bases. The V and J ends lost 3 bases and 7 bases, in that order; junction bases with no gene match: 7. The germline CDR1 and CDR2 sequences are MDHEN and SYDVKM. CDR3 length: 15 amino acids. CDR3 sequence: CASSFPGQGGQPQHF. CDR3 coding DNA: TGTGCCAGCAGTTTCCCGGGACAGGGAGGACAGCCCCAGCATTTT.

The chain has TRBV6-5 and TRBJ2-2; 8 positions agree with TRBD1. The J segment lost 1 base and the V segment lost 5 bases, leaving 3 bases of the junction unmatched. Germline lookup yields CDR1 MNHEY and CDR2 SVGAGI. CDR3 length equals 15 residues. CDR3 in DNA: TGTGCCAGCAGTCGGGACAGGAGGAACACCGGGGAGCTGTTTTTT. Its translation: CASSRDRRNTGELFF.

The sample holds one count of this clone. The chain couples TRBV6-6 to TRBJ1-3; possibly TRBD1 for D (5 bases). Trimming removed 2 bases at V and 2 bases at J, with 7 bases between. The CDR3 spans 14 residues. CDR1 is MNHNY, CDR2 SVGAGI, per germline (reference sequence). CDR3 DNA sequence: TGTGCCAGCAGTTACCCAGGGACTGGAAACACCATATATTTT. Translating gives CASSYPGTGNTIYF.

This clone was recorded only once. The V gene is TRBV9, the J gene TRBJ2-1; no clear D gene. This CDR3 spans 16 amino acids. Germline V gene lookup returns CDR1 SGDLS and CDR2 YYNGEE. The V end lost 0 bases, the J end lost 5 bases, and 15 bases lay between the germline ends. The CDR3, as DNA: TGTGCCAGCAGCGTAGCTCTCTTCTCCCAGGACAATGAGCAGTTCTTC. Translating it yields CASSVALFSQDNEQFF.

The genes are TRBV19 and TRBJ1-2, with D hard to call. The CDR3 consists of 14 residues. The germline V gene encodes CDR1 LNHDA and CDR2 SQIVND (reference sequence). Trimming cost V 3 bases and J 7 bases, with 15 bases left between them. In nucleotides, the CDR3 is TGTGCCAGTAGTATCCCCACACAAGTTGGTGGCTACACCTTC. Translating gives CASSIPTQVGGYTF.

V usage is TRBV18 and J usage is TRBJ1-1; 9 bases fit TRBD1. This CDR3 has 14 residues. The junction had 6 bases not matched to a gene; V was cut back by 4 bases and J by 6 bases. Germline CDR1 KGHSH, CDR2 LQKENI. CDR3 sequence: CASSQTGGQAEAFF. CDR3 DNA sequence: TGTGCCAGCTCACAAACAGGGGGCCAGGCTGAAGCTTTCTTT.

J is TRBJ1-2 and V is TRBV6-6, with TRBD1 matching over 8 bases. This CDR3 spans 14 amino acids. Germline V gene lookup returns CDR1 MNHNY and CDR2 SVGAGI (reference sequence). V gave up 5 bases and J gave up 2 bases; unmatched junction bases: 4. The CDR3 DNA reads as TGTGCCAGCAGTCAGGGACAGGCCAACTATGGCTACACCTTC. This translates into CASSQGQANYGYTF.

The CDR3 nucleotides read TGTGCCAGCAGCCAAGCATGGACAGGGGGGCCCCTGGGCACTGAAGCTTTCTTT. This gives the protein CASSQAWTGGPLGTEAFF. The V gene is TRBV3-1 (or the pseudogene TRBV3-2), the J gene TRBJ1-1; 10 nucleotides line up with TRBD1. Trimming removed 1 base from V and 4 bases from J; junction bases left unmatched: 12. Germline-derived CDR1 and CDR2 are LGHDT and YNNKEL (reference sequence). The CDR3 has 18 amino acids.

The J gene is TRBJ1-5, the V gene TRBV2, with a possible D match to TRBD1 (5 bases). The V gene lost 7 bases and the J gene lost 7 bases, with 14 bases spanning the gap. This CDR3 is built from 13 residues. Germline V gives CDR1 SNHLY, CDR2 FYNNEI. The CDR3 sequence is CASKGPGQQPQHF. CDR3 nucleotides: TGTGCCAGCAAGGGCCCAGGGCAACAGCCCCAGCATTTT.

The chain combines TRBV11-2 with TRBJ2-1; 10 positions match TRBD2. This CDR3 has 14 residues. Germline V gene lookup returns CDR1 SGHAT and CDR2 FQNNGV. Trimming removed 4 bases from V and 9 bases from J; junction bases left unmatched: 6. The DNA for the CDR3 is TGTGCCAGCAGCTCGAGCGGGGGGGCGGTTGAGCAGTTCTTC. Translation gives CASSSSGGAVEQFF. Looking up the rest from reference TRBV11-2 and TRBJ2-1 gives the full variable domain: EAGVAQSPRYKIIEKRQSVAFWCNPISGHATLYWYQQILGQGPKLLIQFQNNGVVDDSQLPKDRFSAERLKGVDSTLKIQPAKLEDSAVYLCASSSSGGAVEQFFGPGTRLTVL.

CDR3 sequence reads: CASSLVMEKRAFF. For the CDR3, the DNA is TGTGCCAGCAGCTTAGTTATGGAAAAGCGGGCTTTCTTT. The V call is TRBV11-2, the J call TRBJ1-1; D is uncertain. Germline lookup yields CDR1 SGHAT and CDR2 FQNNGV. The CDR3 covers 13 residues. The V end lost 1 base, the J end lost 11 bases, and 14 bases lay between the germline ends.

This sequence joins TRBV28 and TRBJ1-4; TRBD1 agrees at 8 bases. V was pared by 6 bases and J by 5 bases, with 8 bases of the junction left unmatched. The CDR3 is made up of 15 amino acids. Germline assignment: CDR1 MDHEN and CDR2 SYDVKM. CDR3 DNA: TGTGCCAGCAGCCACCGGGACAGGACAAATGAAAAACTGTTTTTT. As protein: CASSHRDRTNEKLFF.

V and J are TRBV9 and TRBJ2-2; D is unresolved. This CDR3 has 11 amino acids. CDR1 is SGDLS and CDR2 is YYNGEE in the germline V gene. V lost 8 bases and J 1 base, leaving 3 bases between the germline ends. In nucleotides, the CDR3 is TGTGCCAGTCAGAACACCGGGGAGCTGTTTTTT. It translates to CASQNTGELFF.

This clone was seen a single time. CDR3: CASSRDRDGTQYF. The CDR3 nucleotides read TGTGCCAGCTCCCGGGACAGGGATGGGACCCAGTACTTC. This chain connects TRBV18 to TRBJ2-5, with 9 bases matching TRBD1. Per germline, CDR1 KGHSH and CDR2 LQKENI. Trimming cost V 6 bases and J 7 bases; bases outside gene matches: 6. There are 13 residues in the CDR3.

The rearrangement joins TRBV4-2 to TRBJ2-3; TRBD2 matches 14 bases. Losses at the gene ends were 5 bases for V and 2 bases for J; bases not matched to a gene: 6. CDR3 length: 17 residues. The V gene's germline CDR1 is LGHNA and CDR2 YNFKEQ. The CDR3 sequence is CASSTTSGGVLTDTQYF. CDR3 coding DNA: TGTGCCAGCAGCACGACTAGCGGGGGGGTCCTCACAGATACGCAGTATTTT.

The chain has TRBV11-2 and TRBJ1-1; D unclear. The germline V gene has CDR1 SGHAT and CDR2 FQNNGV. The CDR3 is 15 residues long. The V gene lost 3 bases and the J gene lost 1 base, with 12 bases spanning the gap. CDR3 nucleotide sequence: TGTGCCAGCAGCTTCTATGGGAGCGAGAACACTGAAGCTTTCTTT. This encodes CASSFYGSENTEAFF.

Only one count was recorded for this clone. The chain carries TRBV5-1 and TRBJ2-1; 8 nucleotides match TRBD1. This CDR3 has 15 amino acids. V lost 0 bases and J lost 9; bases outside the gene matches: 8. Germline-derived CDR1 and CDR2 are SGHRS and YFSETQ. The CDR3 nucleotides read TGCGCCAGCAGCTTGGCAGGGGGCGGGTTGTTTGAGCAGTTCTTC. Protein sequence: CASSLAGGGLFEQFF. The full variable domain, completed using reference TRBV5-1 and TRBJ2-1, is KAGVTQTPRYLIKTRGQQVTLSCSPISGHRSVSWYQQTPGQGLQFLFEYFSETQRNKGNFPGRFSGRQFSNSRSEMNVSTLELGDSALYLCASSLAGGGLFEQFFGPGTRLTVL.

The chain recombines TRBV11-2 with TRBJ2-5, with 15 positions matching TRBD2. V lost 4 bases, J lost 5 bases, and 8 bases stayed unmatched. Germline-derived CDR1 and CDR2 are SGHAT and FQNNGV. The CDR3 has 17 residues. The CDR3 sequence is CASSSGLAGGPGETQYF. The CDR3, as DNA: TGTGCCAGCAGCTCCGGACTAGCGGGGGGGCCAGGGGAGACCCAGTACTTC. The full variable domain, with the rest looked up from reference TRBV11-2 and TRBJ2-5, is EAGVAQSPRYKIIEKRQSVAFWCNPISGHATLYWYQQILGQGPKLLIQFQNNGVVDDSQLPKDRFSAERLKGVDSTLKIQPAKLEDSAVYLCASSSGLAGGPGETQYFGPGTRLLVL.

The chain has TRBV28 and TRBJ2-3; 11 bases fit TRBD2. Germline V lookup: CDR1 MDHEN, CDR2 SYDVKM. The CDR3 length is 17 residues. V lost 5 bases to trimming and J lost 6 bases; unmatched junction nucleotides: 13. CDR3 sequence reads: CASSRRSGGAGSDTQYF. Here the CDR3 DNA reads TGTGCCAGCAGTCGACGTAGCGGGGGGGCCGGTTCTGATACGCAGTATTTT.

This chain links TRBV24-1 with TRBJ2-1; no reliable D call. This CDR3 comprises 14 residues. Germline lookup yields CDR1 KGHDR and CDR2 SFDVKD. Trimming pared 6 bases from V and 6 bases from J, leaving 14 bases between. This chain's CDR3 is CATSNTKSVNEQFF. The CDR3 bases are TGTGCCACCAGTAATACGAAATCGGTCAATGAGCAGTTCTTC.

J is TRBJ1-2 and V is TRBV28, with 8 bases lining up with TRBD1. With 4 bases clipped from V and 0 bases from J, the junction kept 1 base outside the gene matches. This CDR3 region has 14 residues. CDR1 and CDR2 from the germline V gene are MDHEN and SYDVKM. CDR3 residues: CASSYRGANYGYTF. The CDR3 DNA sequence: TGTGCCAGCAGTTACAGGGGGGCTAACTATGGCTACACCTTC.

The chain is built from TRBV19 and TRBJ1-4, with 7 bases aligning to TRBD1. Germline trimming cut 5 bases from V and 8 bases from J; bases unmatched to any gene: 2. The CDR3 loop spans 12 amino acids. CDR1 LNHDA and CDR2 SQIVND come from the germline V gene (reference sequence). CDR3 DNA: TGTGCCAGTAGTGCAGGGGGAGAAAAACTGTTTTTT. This translates into CASSAGGEKLFF.